Listed here is a single TCR beta chain. The data belong to a study of blood T cell repertoires in COVID-19. About the research overall: Samples taken during acute and convalescent COVID-19 were collected in the United States, Italy and Spain. From T cells, B-cell-depleted T cells, or PBMCs came the material, which was cDNA or gDNA.

As handled by the study authors: Cell counts per sample came from amplifying reference gene primers. Produced via immunoSEQ multiplex PCR; TCRdb's table is partial and in-frame only. For V, J and clone size, that table is used; D and trimming come from the DNA. The repertoire holds fewer than 250,000 clones, around 85% seen once, with approximately 0.75% in the top ten. The sequence came from a woman in her sixties or seventies with acute or convalescent COVID-19. Sequencing was performed on peripheral blood.

The CDR3: CASSERRRDTEAFF. CDR3 coding DNA: TGTGCCAGCAGTGAACGGAGGAGAGACACTGAAGCTTTCTTT. The chain recombines TRBV2 with TRBJ1-1; D remains unclear. Germline V CDR1 and CDR2: SNHLY, FYNNEI. Trimming pared 2 bases from V and 3 bases from J, leaving 10 bases between. The CDR3 covers 14 residues.